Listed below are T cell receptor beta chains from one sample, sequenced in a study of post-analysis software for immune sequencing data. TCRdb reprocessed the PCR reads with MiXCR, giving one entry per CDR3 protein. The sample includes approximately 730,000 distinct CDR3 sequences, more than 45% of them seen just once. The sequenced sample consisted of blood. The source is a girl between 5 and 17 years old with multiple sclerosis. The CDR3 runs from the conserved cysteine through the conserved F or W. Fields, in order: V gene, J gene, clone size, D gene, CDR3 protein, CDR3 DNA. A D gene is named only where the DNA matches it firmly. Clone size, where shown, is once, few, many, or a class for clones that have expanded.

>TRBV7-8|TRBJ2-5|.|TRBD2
CASSKAGGRETQYF
TGTGCCAGCAGCAAAGCGGGAGGGCGAGAGACCCAGTACTTC
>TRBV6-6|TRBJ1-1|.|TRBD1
CASSLHFDRDTEAFF
TGTGCCAGCAGTCTTCACTTCGACAGGGACACTGAAGCTTTCTTT
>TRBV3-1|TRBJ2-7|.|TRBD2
CASEAGGNEQYF
TGTGCCAGCGAGGCGGGAGGGAATGAGCAGTACTTC
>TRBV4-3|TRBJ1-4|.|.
CASSQDRGLSEKLFF
TGCGCCAGCAGCCAAGATCGGGGACTGTCTGAAAAACTGTTTTTT
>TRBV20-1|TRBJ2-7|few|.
CSARGKTSVVYEQYF
TGCAGTGCTAGAGGGAAAACTAGTGTGGTCTACGAGCAGTACTTC
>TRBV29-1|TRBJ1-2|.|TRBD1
CSVESGGGYGYTF
TGCAGCGTTGAATCAGGGGGCGGCTATGGCTACACCTTC
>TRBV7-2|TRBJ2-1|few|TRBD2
CASSLVGTSVNEQFF
TGTGCCAGCAGCTTAGTAGGGACTAGCGTGAATGAGCAGTTCTTC
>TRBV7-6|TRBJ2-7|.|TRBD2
CASSGGSGRIEQYF
TGTGCCAGCTCGGGGGGTAGCGGGAGGATCGAGCAGTACTTC
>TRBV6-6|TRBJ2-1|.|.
CASSWAGSYNEQFF
TGTGCCAGCAGTTGGGCAGGCTCCTACAATGAGCAGTTCTTC
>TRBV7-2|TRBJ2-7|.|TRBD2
CASPGTSGDSYEQYF
TGTGCCAGCCCGGGGACTAGCGGGGATTCCTACGAGCAGTACTTC
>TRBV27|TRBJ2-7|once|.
CASSFGVAGPYEQYF
TGTGCCAGCAGTTTCGGGGTCGCGGGACCTTACGAGCAGTACTTC
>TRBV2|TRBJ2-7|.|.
CASSEGLGNEQYF
TGTGCCAGCAGTGAAGGATTAGGCAATGAGCAGTACTTC
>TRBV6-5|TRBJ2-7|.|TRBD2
CASSYSGWEGPYEQYF
TGTGCCAGCAGTTACTCGGGGTGGGAGGGCCCCTACGAGCAGTACTTC
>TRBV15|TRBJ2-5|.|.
CATSRGPMGQHNEQYF
TGTGCCACCAGCAGGGGACCCATGGGACAACACAATGAGCAGTACTTC
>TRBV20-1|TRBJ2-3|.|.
CSARDSGAGIRYF
TGCAGTGCTAGAGATTCAGGGGCGGGGATCAGGTATTTT
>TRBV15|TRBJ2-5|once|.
CATSSLGGETQYF
TGTGCCACCAGCAGTCTTGGGGGAGAGACCCAGTACTTC
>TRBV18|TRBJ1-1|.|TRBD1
CASSPQGAGVRTEAFF
TGTGCCAGCTCACCACAGGGGGCCGGGGTAAGGACTGAAGCTTTCTTT
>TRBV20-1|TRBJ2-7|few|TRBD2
CSATLAGVPEQYF
TGCAGTGCTACCCTAGCGGGAGTCCCCGAGCAGTACTTC
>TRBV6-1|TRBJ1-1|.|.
CASSNQERTEAFF
TGTGCCAGCAGTAATCAGGAAAGGACTGAAGCTTTCTTT
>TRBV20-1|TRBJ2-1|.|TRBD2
CSARPPGGDINEQFF
TGCAGTGCAAGGCCCCCGGGAGGGGATATCAATGAGCAGTTCTTC